Following are 7 T cell receptor beta chains from one sample sequenced in a study of blood T cell repertoires in COVID-19. TCRdb's table, derived via immunoSEQ multiplex PCR, lists solely in-frame clones and lacks some. This table holds approximately 250,000 clones, 86% found once. Sequenced input: peripheral blood. The receptor source for this set is a man aged 30-40 years who had recovered from COVID-19.

J is TRBJ2-7 and V is TRBV19, with TRBD1 matching over 8 bases. This CDR3 is 15 amino acids long. J was trimmed by 4 bases and V by 0 bases; bases with no gene match: 5. CDR1 is LNHDA and CDR2 is SQIVND in the germline V gene (reference sequence). CDR3 sequence reads: CASSIDLGQGYEQYF. The CDR3 DNA follows: TGTGCCAGTAGTATAGATCTAGGACAGGGATACGAGCAGTACTTC.

This clone has just a few counts. The rearrangement links TRBV27 to TRBJ1-5, with unresolved D. Germline CDR1 is MNHEY and CDR2 is SMNVEV (reference sequence). The V end lost 2 bases, the J end lost 1 base, and 9 bases lay between the germline ends. This CDR3 region has 15 residues. The CDR3 sequence is CASSLAALSNQPQHF. The CDR3 DNA is TGTGCCAGCAGTTTAGCGGCTTTGAGCAATCAGCCCCAGCATTTT.

V is TRBV12-3 or TRBV12-4 and J is TRBJ2-2; no clear D gene. The CDR3 is 12 amino acids. V lost 8 bases and J 4 bases, leaving 8 bases between the germline ends. Here the CDR3 reads CASSRSTGELFF. The CDR3 bases are TGTGCCAGCTCCCGCAGCACCGGGGAGCTGTTTTTT.

The V call is TRBV6-5, the J call TRBJ2-5, with 10 bases fitting TRBD2. Germline lookup yields CDR1 MNHEY and CDR2 SVGAGI. The CDR3 spans 13 residues. J lost 5 bases, V lost 6 bases, and 3 bases had no gene match. For the CDR3, the DNA is TGTGCCAGCAGAAGACTAGCGGGTGAGACCCAGTACTTC. It codes for CASRRLAGETQYF.

The chain couples TRBV6-4 to TRBJ2-3; no reliable D call. This CDR3 spans 14 amino acids. Germline lookup yields CDR1 MRHNA and CDR2 SNTAGT. Trimming took off 5 bases at V and 2 bases at J, with 11 bases between the two ends. As DNA, the CDR3 is TGTGCCAGCAGTATCCAGGCACTCACAGATACGCAGTATTTT. Amino acids: CASSIQALTDTQYF.

The rearrangement uses TRBV7-9 and TRBJ1-4; D is unresolved. V shed 1 base and J shed 7 bases, with 10 bases lying between them. CDR1 is SEHNR and CDR2 is FQNEAQ in the germline V gene (reference sequence). The CDR3 has 14 amino acids. CDR3 in amino acids: CASSLGIEGEKLFF. The DNA of the CDR3 is TGTGCCAGCAGCTTAGGTATAGAGGGTGAAAAACTGTTTTTT.

The sample holds one count of this clone. The rearrangement uses TRBV4-3 and TRBJ1-1, with TRBD1 as a possible D gene (5 bases). This CDR3 is built from 16 residues. CDR1 and CDR2 from the germline V gene are LGHNA and YSLEER. V was cut by 0 bases and J by 5 bases, with 16 bases left in between. The CDR3, as DNA: TGCGCCAGCAGCCAAGAATTCCCGCCAGGGTGGACTGAAGCTTTCTTT. The encoded protein is CASSQEFPPGWTEAFF.